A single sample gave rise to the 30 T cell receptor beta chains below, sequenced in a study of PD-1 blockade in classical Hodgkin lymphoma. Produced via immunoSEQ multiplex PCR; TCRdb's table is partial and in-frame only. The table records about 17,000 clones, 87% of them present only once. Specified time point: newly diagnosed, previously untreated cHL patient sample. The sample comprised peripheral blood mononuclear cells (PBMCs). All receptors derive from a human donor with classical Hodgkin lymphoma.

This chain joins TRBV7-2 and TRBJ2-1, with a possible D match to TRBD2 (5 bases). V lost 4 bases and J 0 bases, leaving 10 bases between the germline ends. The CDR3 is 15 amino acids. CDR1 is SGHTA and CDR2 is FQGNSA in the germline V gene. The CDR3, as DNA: TGTGCCAGCAGCTCCGACTACAGCTCCTACAATGAGCAGTTCTTC. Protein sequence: CASSSDYSSYNEQFF.

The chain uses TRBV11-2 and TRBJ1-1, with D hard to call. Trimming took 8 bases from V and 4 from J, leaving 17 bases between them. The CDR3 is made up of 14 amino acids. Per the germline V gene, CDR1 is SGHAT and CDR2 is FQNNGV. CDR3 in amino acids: CASHNRLGGTEAFF. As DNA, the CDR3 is TGTGCCAGCCATAATAGGCTAGGTGGCACTGAAGCTTTCTTT.

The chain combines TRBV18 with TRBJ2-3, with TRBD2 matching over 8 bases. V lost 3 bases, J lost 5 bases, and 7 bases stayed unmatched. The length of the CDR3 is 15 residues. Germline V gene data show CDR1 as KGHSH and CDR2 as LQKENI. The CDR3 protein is CASSPREGSKDTQYF. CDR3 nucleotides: TGTGCCAGCTCACCCCGGGAGGGCTCCAAAGATACGCAGTATTTT.

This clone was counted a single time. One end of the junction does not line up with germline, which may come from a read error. In nucleotides, the CDR3 is TGTGCCAGCAGCAAGCGGGGAGAAGAAACCCAGTACTTC. Its translation: CASSKRGEETQYF. This chain links TRBV7-9 with TRBJ2-5; TRBD2 matches 7 bases. Germline CDR1 and CDR2: SEHNR and FQNEAQ (reference sequence). The CDR3 loop spans 13 amino acids.

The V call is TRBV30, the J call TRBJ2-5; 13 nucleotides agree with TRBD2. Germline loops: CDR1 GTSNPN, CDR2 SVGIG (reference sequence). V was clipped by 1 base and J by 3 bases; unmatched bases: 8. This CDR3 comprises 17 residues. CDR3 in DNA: TGTGCCTGGAGTGCGGGACTAGCGGGACTTGGGGAAGAGACCCAGTACTTC. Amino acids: CAWSAGLAGLGEETQYF.

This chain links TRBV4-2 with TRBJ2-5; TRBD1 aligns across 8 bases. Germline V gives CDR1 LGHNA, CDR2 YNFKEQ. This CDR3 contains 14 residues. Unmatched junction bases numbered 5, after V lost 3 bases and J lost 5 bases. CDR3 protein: CASSQADRGETQYF. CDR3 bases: TGTGCCAGCAGCCAGGCAGACAGGGGTGAGACCCAGTACTTC.

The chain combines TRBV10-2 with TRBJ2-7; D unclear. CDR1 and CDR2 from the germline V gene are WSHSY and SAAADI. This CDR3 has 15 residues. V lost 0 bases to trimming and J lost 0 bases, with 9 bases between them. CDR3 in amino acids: CASSESSDGSYEQYF. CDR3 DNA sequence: TGCGCCAGCAGTGAGTCCTCCGACGGCTCCTACGAGCAGTACTTC.

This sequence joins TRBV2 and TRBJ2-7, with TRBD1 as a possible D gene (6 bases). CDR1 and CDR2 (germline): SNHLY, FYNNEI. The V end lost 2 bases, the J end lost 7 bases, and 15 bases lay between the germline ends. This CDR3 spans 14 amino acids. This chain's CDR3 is CASSETGTRGEQYF. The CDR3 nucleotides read TGTGCCAGCAGTGAAACTGGGACCAGGGGAGAGCAGTACTTC.

CDR3 sequence (DNA): TGTGCCAGCAGCTTAACCGGGACAGTTGTATTGAACACTGAAGCTTTCTTT. It yields the protein CASSLTGTVVLNTEAFF. The chain couples TRBV7-9 to TRBJ1-1; 7 bases agree with TRBD1. The germline V gene encodes CDR1 SEHNR and CDR2 FQNEAQ (reference sequence). The CDR3 consists of 17 residues. The ends lost 2 bases at V and 0 bases at J; junction bases unmatched: 9.

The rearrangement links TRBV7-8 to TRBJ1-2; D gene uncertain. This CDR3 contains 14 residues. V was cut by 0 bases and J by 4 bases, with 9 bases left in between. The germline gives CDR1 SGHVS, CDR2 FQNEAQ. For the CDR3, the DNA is TGTGCCAGCAGCTTAGCTGCGCAACTCTATGGCTACACCTTC. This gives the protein CASSLAAQLYGYTF.

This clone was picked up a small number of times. CDR3 coding DNA: TGCGCCAGCAGCCCATGGGCTGGTAATGAAAAACTGTTTTTT. This gives the protein CASSPWAGNEKLFF. The chain recombines TRBV4-1 with TRBJ1-4, with D uncertain. Per the germline V gene, CDR1 is MGHRA and CDR2 is YSYEKL. The V and J ends lost 4 bases and 4 bases respectively, with 10 bases between them. The CDR3 loop spans 14 amino acids.

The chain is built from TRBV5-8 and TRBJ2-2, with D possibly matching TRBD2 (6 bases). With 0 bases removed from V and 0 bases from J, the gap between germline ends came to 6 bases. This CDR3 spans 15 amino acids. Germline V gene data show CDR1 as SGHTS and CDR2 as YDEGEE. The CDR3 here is CASSLGLANTGELFF. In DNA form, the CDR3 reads TGTGCCAGCAGCTTGGGACTAGCGAACACCGGGGAGCTGTTTTTT.

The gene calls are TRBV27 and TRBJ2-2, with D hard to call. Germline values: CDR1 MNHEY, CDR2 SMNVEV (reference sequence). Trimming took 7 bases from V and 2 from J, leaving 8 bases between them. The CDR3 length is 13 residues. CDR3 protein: CASKPPNTGELFF. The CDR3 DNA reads TGTGCCAGCAAGCCCCCCAACACCGGGGAGCTGTTTTTT.

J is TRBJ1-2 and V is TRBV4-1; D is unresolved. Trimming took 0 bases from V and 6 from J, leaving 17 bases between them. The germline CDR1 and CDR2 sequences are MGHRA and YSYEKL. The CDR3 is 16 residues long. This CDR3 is CASSQDSSVRSHGYTF. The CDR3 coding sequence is TGCGCCAGCAGCCAAGATAGTTCAGTCAGGTCCCATGGCTACACCTTC.

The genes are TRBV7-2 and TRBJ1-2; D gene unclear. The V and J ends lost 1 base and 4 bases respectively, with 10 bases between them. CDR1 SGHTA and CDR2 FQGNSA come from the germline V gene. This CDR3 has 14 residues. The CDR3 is CASSLVMASYGYTF. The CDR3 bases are TGTGCCAGCAGCTTAGTAATGGCCTCCTATGGCTACACCTTC.

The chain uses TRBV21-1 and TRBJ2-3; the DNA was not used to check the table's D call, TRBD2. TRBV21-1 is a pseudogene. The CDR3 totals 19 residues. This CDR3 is CASSITGTSGRGERDTQYF. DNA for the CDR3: TGTGCCAGCAGCATAACCGGGACTAGCGGGAGGGGAGAGAGAGATACGCAGTATTTT.

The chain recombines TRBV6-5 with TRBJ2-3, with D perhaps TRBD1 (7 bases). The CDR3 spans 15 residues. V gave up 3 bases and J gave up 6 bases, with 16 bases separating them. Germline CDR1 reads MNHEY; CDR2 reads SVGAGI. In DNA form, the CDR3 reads TGTGCCAGCAGTTATGGGGCAGGGGGGCGCGATACGCAGTATTTT. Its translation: CASSYGAGGRDTQYF.

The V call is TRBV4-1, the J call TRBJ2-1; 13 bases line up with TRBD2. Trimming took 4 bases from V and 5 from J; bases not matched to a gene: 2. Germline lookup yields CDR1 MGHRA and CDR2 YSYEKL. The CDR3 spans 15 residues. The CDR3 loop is CASSRGLAGDNEQFF. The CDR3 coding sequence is TGCGCCAGCAGCCGCGGACTAGCGGGAGACAATGAGCAGTTCTTC.

CDR3 coding DNA: TGTGCCAGCACCAGAGATGGGACAGGGATTTACGAGCAGTACTTC. Protein product: CASTRDGTGIYEQYF. The chain employs TRBV6-6 and TRBJ2-7, with 9 bases lining up with TRBD1. The CDR3 consists of 15 residues. The trim removed 7 bases at V and 4 bases at J, leaving 11 bases unmatched. CDR1 MNHNY and CDR2 SVGAGI come from the germline V gene (reference sequence).

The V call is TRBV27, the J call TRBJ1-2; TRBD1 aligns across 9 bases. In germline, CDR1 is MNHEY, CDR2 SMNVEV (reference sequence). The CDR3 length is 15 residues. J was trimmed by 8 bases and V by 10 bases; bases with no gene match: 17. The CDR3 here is CATRTGDLPTGGYTF. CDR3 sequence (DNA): TGTGCCACCCGGACAGGGGACCTACCAACGGGAGGCTACACCTTC.

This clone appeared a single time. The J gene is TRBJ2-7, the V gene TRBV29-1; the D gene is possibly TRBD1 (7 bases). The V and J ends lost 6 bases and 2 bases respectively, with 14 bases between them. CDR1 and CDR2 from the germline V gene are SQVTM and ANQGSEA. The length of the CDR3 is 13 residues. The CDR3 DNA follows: TGCAGCGTGAGGGGGGACAGTCCCTACGAGCAGTACTTC. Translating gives CSVRGDSPYEQYF.

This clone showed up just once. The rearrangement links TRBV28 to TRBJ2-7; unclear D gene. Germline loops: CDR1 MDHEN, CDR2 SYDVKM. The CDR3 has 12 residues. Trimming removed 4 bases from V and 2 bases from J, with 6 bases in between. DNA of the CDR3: TGTGCCAGCAGTTATCTCCCCTACGAGCAGTACTTC. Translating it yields CASSYLPYEQYF.

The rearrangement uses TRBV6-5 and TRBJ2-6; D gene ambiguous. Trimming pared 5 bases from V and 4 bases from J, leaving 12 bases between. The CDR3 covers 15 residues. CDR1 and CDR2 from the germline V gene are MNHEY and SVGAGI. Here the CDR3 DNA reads TGTGCCAGCAGTCGCACACCCTCCGGGGCCAACGTCCTGACTTTC. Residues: CASSRTPSGANVLTF.

CDR3 region: CASSYWTGATEAFF. CDR3 sequence (DNA): TGTGCCAGCAGTTATTGGACAGGGGCCACTGAAGCTTTCTTT. V and J are TRBV6-5 and TRBJ1-1, with 9 bases identical to TRBD1. After removal of 3 bases from V and 4 bases from J, the junction contained 3 bases not matched to a gene. This CDR3 contains 14 residues. Germline assignment: CDR1 MNHEY and CDR2 SVGAGI.

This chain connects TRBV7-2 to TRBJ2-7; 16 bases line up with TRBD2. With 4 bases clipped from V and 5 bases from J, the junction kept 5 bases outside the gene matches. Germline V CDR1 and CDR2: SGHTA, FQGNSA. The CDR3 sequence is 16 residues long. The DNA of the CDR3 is TGTGCCAGCAGCTCCCGGGGACTAGCGGGAGGGCACGAGCAGTACTTC. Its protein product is CASSSRGLAGGHEQYF.

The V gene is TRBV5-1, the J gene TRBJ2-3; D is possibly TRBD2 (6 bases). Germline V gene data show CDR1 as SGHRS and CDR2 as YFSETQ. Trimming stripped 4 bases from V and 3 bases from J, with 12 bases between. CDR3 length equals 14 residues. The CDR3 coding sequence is TGCGCCAGCAGCGGGGGAGGCCAGACAGATACGCAGTATTTT. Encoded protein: CASSGGGQTDTQYF.

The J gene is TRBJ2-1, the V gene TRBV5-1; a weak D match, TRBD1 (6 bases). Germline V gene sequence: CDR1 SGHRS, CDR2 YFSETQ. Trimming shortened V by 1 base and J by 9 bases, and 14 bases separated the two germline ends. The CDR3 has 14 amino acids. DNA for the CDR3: TGCGCCAGCAGCTTGCTACCACAGGGTACTGAGCAGTTCTTC. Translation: CASSLLPQGTEQFF. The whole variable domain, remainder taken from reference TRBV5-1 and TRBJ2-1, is KAGVTQTPRYLIKTRGQQVTLSCSPISGHRSVSWYQQTPGQGLQFLFEYFSETQRNKGNFPGRFSGRQFSNSRSEMNVSTLELGDSALYLCASSLLPQGTEQFFGPGTRLTVL.

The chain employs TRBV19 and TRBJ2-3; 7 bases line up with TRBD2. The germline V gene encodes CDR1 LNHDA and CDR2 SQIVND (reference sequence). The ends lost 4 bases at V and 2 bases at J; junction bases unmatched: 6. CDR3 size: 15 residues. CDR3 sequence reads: CASSRPSGFTDTQYF. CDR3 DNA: TGTGCCAGTAGTAGGCCTAGCGGCTTCACAGATACGCAGTATTTT.

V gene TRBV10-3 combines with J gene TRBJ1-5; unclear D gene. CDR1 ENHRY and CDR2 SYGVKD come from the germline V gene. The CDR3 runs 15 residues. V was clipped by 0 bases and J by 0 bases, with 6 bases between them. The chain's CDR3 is CAISESAGSNQPQHF. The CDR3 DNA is TGTGCCATCAGTGAGTCGGCAGGTAGCAATCAGCCCCAGCATTTT.

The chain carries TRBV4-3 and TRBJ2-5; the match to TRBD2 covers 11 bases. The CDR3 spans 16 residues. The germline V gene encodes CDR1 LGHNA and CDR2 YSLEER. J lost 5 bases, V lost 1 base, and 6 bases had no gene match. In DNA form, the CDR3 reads TGCGCCAGCAGCCAAGGGACTAGCGGGCGGGTGGAGACCCAGTACTTC. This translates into CASSQGTSGRVETQYF.